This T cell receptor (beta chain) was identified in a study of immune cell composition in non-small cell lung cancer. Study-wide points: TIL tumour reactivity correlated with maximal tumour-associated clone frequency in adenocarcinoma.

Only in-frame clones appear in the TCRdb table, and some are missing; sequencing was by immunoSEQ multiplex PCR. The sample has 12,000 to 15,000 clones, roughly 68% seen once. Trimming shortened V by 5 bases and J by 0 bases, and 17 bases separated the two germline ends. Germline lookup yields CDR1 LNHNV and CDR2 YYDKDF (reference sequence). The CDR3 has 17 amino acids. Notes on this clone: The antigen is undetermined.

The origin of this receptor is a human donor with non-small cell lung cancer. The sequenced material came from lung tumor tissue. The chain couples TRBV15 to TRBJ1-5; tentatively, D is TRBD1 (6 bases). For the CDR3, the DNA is TGTGCCACCAGCGGGGAGAGACAGGTTACTAGCAATCAGCCCCAGCATTTT. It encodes CATSGERQVTSNQPQHF.